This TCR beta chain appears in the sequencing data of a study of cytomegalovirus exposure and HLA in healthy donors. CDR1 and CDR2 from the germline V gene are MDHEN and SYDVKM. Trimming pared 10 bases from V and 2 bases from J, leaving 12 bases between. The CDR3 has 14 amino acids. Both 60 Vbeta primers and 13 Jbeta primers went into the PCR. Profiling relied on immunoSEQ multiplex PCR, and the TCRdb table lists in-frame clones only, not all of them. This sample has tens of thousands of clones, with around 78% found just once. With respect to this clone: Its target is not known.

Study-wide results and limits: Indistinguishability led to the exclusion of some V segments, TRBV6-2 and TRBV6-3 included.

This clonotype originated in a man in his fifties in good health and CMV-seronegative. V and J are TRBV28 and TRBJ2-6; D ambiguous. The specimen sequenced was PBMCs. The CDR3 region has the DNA TGTGCCATCACGAGAGGCACTGGGGCCAACGTCCTGACTTTC. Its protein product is CAITRGTGANVLTF.